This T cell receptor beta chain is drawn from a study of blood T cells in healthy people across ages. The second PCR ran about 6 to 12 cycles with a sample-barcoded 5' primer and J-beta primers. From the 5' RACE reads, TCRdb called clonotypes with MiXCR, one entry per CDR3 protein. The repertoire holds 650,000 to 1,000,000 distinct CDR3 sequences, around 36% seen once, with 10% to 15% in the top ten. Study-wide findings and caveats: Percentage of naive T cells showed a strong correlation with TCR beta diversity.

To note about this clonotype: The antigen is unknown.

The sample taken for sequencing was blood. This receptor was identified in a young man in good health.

CDR3 sequence (DNA): TGTGCCAGCAGCTTATGGGCAGGCGTTCACTATGGCTACACCTTC. Protein sequence: CASSLWAGVHYGYTF. The chain couples TRBV7-9 to TRBJ1-2, with D uncertain. Per germline, CDR1 SEHNR and CDR2 FQNEAQ (reference sequence). The CDR3 length is 15 residues. The germline V and J ends were trimmed by 2 bases and 3 bases, with 13 bases remaining between them.